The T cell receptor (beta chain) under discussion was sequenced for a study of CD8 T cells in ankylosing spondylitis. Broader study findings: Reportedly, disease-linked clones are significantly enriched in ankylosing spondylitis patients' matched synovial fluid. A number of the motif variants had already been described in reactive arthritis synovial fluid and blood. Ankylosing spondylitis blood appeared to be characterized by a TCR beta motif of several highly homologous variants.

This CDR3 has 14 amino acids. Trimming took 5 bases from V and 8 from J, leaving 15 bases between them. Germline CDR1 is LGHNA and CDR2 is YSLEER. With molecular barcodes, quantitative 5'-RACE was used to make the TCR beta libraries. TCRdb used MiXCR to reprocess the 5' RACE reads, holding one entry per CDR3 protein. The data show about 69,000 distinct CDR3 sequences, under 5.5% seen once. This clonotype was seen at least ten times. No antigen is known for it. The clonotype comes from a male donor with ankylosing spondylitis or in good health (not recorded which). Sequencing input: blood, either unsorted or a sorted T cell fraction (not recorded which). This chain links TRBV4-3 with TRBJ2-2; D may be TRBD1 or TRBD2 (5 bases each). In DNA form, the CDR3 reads TGCGCCAGCAGCGTCGGGACCGTTGGTGGGGAGCTGTTTTTT. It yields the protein CASSVGTVGGELFF.